The source of this T cell receptor beta chain is a study of T-cell reconstitution after alpha-beta-depleted transplantation in children. Germline V CDR1 and CDR2: SQVTM, ANQGSEA. This CDR3 has 12 residues. Trimming cost V 4 bases and J 4 bases; bases outside gene matches: 2. As it was prepared, the TCRbeta library received unique molecular identifiers. TCRdb re-called the PCR reads with MiXCR, one entry per CDR3 protein. The profile shows a few hundred thousand distinct CDR3 sequences, over 20% of them singletons. This clonotype was picked up many times. V usage is TRBV29-1 and J usage is TRBJ2-5; 8 bases are shared with TRBD1. Sample: PBMCs from the stem cell graft donor, taken from the stem cell graft. This receptor was taken from a human donor who donated a stem cell graft to a child with acute myeloid leukemia. CDR3 sequence: CSVGDRGETQYF. The CDR3 region has the DNA TGCAGCGTTGGAGACAGGGGAGAGACCCAGTACTTC. The full variable domain, completed using reference TRBV29-1 and TRBJ2-5, is SAVISQKPSRDICQRGTSLTIQCQVDSQVTMMFWYRQQPGQSLTLIATANQGSEATYESGFVIDKFPISRPNLTFSTLTVSNMSPEDSSIYLCSVGDRGETQYFGPGTRLLVL.